This T cell receptor (beta chain) was recovered during a study of CD8 T cells in ankylosing spondylitis. Study findings and constraints: Disease-associated clones were CD8+ and fairly uncommon in peripheral blood.

The CDR3 sequence is 13 residues long. With 6 bases removed from V and 2 bases from J, the gap between germline ends came to 9 bases. A quantitative 5'-RACE method, one with molecular barcodes, was used to make TCR beta libraries. TCRdb re-called the 5' RACE reads with MiXCR, one entry per CDR3 protein. The sample carries around 330,000 distinct CDR3 sequences, around a tenth recorded once. About this clonotype itself: Its antigen is not identified.

The rearrangement uses TRBV12-3 or TRBV12-4 and TRBJ2-3, with a weak D call TRBD2 (5 bases). The receptor was derived from a female donor with ankylosing spondylitis or in good health (not recorded which). Sequencing was done on a sample of blood, either unsorted or a sorted T cell fraction (not recorded which). CDR3 coding DNA: TGTGCCAGCAGATGGGAGTTCACAGATACGCAGTATTTT. It specifies CASRWEFTDTQYF.